This is a list of T cell receptor beta chains from one sample in a study of metastatic and nonmetastatic thyroid tumors. TCRdb reprocessed the PCR reads via MiXCR. The table lists almost 15,000 clones, 25% to 35% of them singletons, with about 50% in the top ten. Sequencing was performed on tumor tissue. The receptors originated from a male donor with papillary thyroid cancer or a benign thyroid nodule (not recorded which). Some clones in this sample may be carry-over from other donors' samples. CDR3s include the opening cysteine and the closing phenylalanine or tryptophan.

v_call	j_call	cdr3_aa
TRBV6-4	TRBJ2-3	CASSDGQGADTQYF
TRBV19	TRBJ1-2	CASSILPAYYGYTF
TRBV12-3/TRBV12-4	TRBJ2-3	CASSLSAPTPRTQYF
TRBV18	TRBJ2-7	CASSLIGGSGLAGPTYEQNF
TRBV5-1	TRBJ2-2	CASSGGLAVTGELFF
TRBV20-1	TRBJ1-2	CSAPTGSTNYGYTF
TRBV28	TRBJ2-7	CASSDGRVLDEQYF
TRBV6-1	TRBJ1-2	CASSEGWGSTGVGYTF
TRBV11-3	TRBJ2-5	CASSLEGGRETQYF
TRBV4-1	TRBJ2-5	CASSQIAGQETQYF
TRBV12-3/TRBV12-4	TRBJ2-1	CASNFRGGRHEQFF
TRBV3-1	TRBJ2-5	CDSSQDLETQYF
TRBV11-2	TRBJ2-3	CASSFRRTIGVSTDTQYF
TRBV6-1	TRBJ1-3	CASPDVDRSNTIYF
TRBV6-1	TRBJ1-2	CASNSGYGYTF
TRBV5-1	TRBJ2-2	CASSSSGSHNTGELFF
TRBV13	TRBJ2-7	CASSFSRGRSEQYF
TRBV3-1	TRBJ1-5	CASRQETVPQHF
TRBV7-9	TRBJ2-3	CASSFGPDTQYF
TRBV12-3/TRBV12-4	TRBJ2-7	CASSLFDRAQEQYF
TRBV27	TRBJ1-1	CASRATGAIREAYF
TRBV18	TRBJ2-7	CASSPSRDTSYEQYF